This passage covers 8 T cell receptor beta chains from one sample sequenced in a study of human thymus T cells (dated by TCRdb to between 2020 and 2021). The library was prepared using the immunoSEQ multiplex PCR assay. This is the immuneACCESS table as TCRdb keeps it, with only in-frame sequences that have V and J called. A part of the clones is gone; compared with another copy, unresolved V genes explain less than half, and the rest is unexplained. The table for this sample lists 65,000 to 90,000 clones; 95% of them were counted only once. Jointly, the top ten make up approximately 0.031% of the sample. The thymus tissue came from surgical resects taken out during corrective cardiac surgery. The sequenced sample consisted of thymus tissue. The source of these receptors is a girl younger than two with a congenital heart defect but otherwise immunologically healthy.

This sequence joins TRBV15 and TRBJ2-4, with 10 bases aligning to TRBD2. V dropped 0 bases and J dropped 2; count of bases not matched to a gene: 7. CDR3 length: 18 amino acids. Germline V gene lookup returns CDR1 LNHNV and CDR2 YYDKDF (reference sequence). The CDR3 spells CATSRDSKREGSKNIQYF. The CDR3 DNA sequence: TGTGCCACCAGCAGAGATAGTAAGCGGGAGGGGTCCAAAAACATTCAGTACTTC.

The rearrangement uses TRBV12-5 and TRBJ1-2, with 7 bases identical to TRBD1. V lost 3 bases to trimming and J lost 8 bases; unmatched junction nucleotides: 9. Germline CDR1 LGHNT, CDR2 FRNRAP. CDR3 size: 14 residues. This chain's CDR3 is CASGFRDSVRGYTF. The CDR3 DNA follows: TGTGCTAGTGGTTTCCGGGACAGCGTGCGGGGCTACACCTTC. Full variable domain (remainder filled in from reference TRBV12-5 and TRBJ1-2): DARVTQTPRHKVTEMGQEVTMRCQPILGHNTVFWYRQTMMQGLELLAYFRNRAPLDDSGMPKDRFSAEMPDATLATLKIQPSEPRDSAVYFCASGFRDSVRGYTFGSGTRLTVV.

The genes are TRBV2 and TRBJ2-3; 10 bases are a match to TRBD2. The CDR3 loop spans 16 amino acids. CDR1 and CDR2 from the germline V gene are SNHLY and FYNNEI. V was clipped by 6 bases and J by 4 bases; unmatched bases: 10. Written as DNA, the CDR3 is TGTGCCAGCAGCGCCGAGCGGGAGGGCGGGGCAGATACGCAGTATTTT. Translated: CASSAEREGGADTQYF.

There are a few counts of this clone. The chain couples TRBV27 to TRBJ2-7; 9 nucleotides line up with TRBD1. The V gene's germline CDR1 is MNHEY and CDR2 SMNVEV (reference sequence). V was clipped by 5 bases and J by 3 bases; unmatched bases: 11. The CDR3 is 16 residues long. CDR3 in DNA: TGTGCCAGCAGTGCGTCAAGGGACAGGGTCGACTACGAGCAGTACTTC. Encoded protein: CASSASRDRVDYEQYF.

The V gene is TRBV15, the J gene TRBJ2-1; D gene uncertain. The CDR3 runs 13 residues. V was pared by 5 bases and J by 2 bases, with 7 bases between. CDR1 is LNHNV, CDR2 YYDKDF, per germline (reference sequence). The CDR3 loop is CATSFGTYNEQFF. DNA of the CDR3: TGTGCCACCAGCTTTGGCACCTACAATGAGCAGTTCTTC.

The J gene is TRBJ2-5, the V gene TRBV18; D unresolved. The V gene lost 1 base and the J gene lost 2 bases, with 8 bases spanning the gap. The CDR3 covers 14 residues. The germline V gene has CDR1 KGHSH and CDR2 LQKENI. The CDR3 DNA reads TGTGCCAGCTCACCACTCCTCCAACAAGAGACCCAGTACTTC. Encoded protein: CASSPLLQQETQYF.

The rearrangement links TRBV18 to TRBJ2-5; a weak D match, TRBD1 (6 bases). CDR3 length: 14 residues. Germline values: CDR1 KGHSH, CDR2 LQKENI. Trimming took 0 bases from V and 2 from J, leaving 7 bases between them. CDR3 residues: CASSPPDRQETQYF. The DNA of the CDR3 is TGTGCCAGCTCACCACCGGACAGACAAGAGACCCAGTACTTC.

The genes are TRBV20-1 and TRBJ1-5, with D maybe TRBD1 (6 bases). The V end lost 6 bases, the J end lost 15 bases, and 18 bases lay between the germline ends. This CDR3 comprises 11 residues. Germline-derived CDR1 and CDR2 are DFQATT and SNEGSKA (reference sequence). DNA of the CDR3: TGCAGTGCCAGGGGAGGAGGCCGGTTGCATTTT. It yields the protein CSARGGGRLHF.